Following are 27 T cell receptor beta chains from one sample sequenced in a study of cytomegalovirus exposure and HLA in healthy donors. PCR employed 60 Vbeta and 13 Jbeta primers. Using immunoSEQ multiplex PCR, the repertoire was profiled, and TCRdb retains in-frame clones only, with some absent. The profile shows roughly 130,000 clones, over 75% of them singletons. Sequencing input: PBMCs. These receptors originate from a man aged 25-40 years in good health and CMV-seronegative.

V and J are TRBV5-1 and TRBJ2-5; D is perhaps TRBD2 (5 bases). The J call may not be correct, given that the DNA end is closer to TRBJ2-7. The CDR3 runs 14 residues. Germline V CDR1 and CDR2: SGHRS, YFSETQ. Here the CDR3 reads CASSIGDIGYEQYF. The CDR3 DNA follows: TGCGCCAGCAGCATCGGGGATATTGGTTACGAGCAGTACTTC.

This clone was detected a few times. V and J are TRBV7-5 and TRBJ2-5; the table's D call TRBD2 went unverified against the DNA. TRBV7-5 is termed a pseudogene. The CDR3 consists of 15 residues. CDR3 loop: CARSSGTKTGETQYF. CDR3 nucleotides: TGTGCCAGAAGCTCTGGGACTAAAACCGGAGAGACCCAGTACTTC.

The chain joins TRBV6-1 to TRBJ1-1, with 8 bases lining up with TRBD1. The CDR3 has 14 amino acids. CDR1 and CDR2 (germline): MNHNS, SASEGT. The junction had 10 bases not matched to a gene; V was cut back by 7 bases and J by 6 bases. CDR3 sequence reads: CASTWTGRSPEAFF. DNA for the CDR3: TGTGCCAGCACCTGGACAGGGAGGAGCCCTGAAGCTTTCTTT.

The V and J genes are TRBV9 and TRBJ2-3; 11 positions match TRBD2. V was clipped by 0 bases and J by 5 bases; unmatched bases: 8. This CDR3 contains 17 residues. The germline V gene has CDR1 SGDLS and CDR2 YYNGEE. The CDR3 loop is CASSVEGSGGVVDTQYF. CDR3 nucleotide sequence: TGTGCCAGCAGCGTAGAAGGTAGCGGGGGGGTTGTAGATACGCAGTATTTT.

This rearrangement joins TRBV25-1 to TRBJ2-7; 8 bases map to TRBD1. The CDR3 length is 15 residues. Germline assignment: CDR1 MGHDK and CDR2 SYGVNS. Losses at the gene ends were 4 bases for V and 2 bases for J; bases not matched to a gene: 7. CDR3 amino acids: CASSAPRTGPYEQYF. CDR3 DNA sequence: TGTGCCAGCAGTGCTCCTCGGACAGGGCCCTACGAGCAGTACTTC.

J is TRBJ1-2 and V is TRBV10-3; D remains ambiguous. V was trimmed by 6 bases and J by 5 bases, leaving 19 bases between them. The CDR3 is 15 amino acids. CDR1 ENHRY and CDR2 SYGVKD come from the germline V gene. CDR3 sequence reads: CAISYEGWERYGYTF. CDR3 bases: TGTGCCATCAGCTATGAGGGTTGGGAGAGATATGGCTACACCTTC.

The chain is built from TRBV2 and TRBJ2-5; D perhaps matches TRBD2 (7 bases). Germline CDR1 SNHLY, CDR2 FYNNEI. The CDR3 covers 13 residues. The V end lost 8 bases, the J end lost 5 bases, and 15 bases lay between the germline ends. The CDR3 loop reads CASPSGGRETQYF. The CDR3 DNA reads TGTGCCAGCCCCTCGGGGGGCCGGGAGACCCAGTACTTC.

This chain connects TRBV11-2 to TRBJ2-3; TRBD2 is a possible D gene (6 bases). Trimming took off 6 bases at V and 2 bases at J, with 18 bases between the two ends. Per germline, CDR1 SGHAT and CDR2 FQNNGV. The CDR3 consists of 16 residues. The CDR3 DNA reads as TGTGCCAGCAGTTCCGAGGGGCGGGGCCTCACAGATACGCAGTATTTT. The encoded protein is CASSSEGRGLTDTQYF.

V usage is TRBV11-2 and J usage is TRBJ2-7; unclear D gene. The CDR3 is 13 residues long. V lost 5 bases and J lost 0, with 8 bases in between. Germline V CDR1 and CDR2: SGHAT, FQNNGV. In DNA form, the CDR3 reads TGTGCCAGCAGCGTTCCAGGCTCCTACGAGCAGTACTTC. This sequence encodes CASSVPGSYEQYF. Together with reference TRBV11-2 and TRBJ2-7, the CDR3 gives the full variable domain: EAGVAQSPRYKIIEKRQSVAFWCNPISGHATLYWYQQILGQGPKLLIQFQNNGVVDDSQLPKDRFSAERLKGVDSTLKIQPAKLEDSAVYLCASSVPGSYEQYFGPGTRLTVT.

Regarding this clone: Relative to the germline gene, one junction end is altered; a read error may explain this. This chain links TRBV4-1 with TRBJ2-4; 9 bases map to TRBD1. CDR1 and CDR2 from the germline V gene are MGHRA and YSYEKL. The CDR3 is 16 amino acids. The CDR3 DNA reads TGCGCCAGCAGCCTTAGTCCGGGACAGGGTTTAAACAGTCAGTACTTC. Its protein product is CASSLSPGQGLNSQYF.

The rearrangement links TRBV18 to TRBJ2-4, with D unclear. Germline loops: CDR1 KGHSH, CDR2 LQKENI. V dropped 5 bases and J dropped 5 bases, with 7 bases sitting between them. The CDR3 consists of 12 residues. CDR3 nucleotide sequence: TGTGCCAGCTCAGTCCGGGAAAACATTCAGTACTTC. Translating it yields CASSVRENIQYF.

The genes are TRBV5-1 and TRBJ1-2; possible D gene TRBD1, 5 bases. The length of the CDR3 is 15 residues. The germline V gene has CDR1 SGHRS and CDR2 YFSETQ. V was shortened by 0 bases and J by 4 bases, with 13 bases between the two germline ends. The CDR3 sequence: CASSLGPGEGYGYTF. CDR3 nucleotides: TGCGCCAGCAGCTTGGGTCCGGGGGAAGGCTATGGCTACACCTTC.

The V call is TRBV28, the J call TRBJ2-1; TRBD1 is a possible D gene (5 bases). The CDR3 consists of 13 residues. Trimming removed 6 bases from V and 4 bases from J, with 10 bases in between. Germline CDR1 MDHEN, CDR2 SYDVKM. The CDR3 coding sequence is TGTGCCAGCAGGACAGACGGGTACAATGAGCAGTTCTTC. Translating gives CASRTDGYNEQFF.

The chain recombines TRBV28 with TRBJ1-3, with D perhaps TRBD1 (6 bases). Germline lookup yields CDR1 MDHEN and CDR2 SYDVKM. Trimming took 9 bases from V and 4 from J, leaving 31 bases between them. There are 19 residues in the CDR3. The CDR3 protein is CASCRKAMSRDTEGNTIYF. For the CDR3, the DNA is TGTGCCAGTTGTCGAAAAGCAATGTCCCGGGACACAGAGGGAAACACCATATATTTT.

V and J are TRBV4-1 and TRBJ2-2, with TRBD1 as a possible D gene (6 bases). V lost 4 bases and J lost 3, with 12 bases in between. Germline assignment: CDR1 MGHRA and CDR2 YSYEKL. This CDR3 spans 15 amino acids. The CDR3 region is CASSLQGHHTGELFF. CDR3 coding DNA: TGCGCCAGCAGCCTCCAGGGACACCACACCGGGGAGCTGTTTTTT.

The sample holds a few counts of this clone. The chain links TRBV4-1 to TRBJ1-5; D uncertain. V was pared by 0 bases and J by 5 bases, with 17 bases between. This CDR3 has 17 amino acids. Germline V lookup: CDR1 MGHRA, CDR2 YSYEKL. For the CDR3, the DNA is TGCGCCAGCAGCCAAGATCGATTTGGACTGGACGATCAGCCCCAGCATTTT. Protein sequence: CASSQDRFGLDDQPQHF.

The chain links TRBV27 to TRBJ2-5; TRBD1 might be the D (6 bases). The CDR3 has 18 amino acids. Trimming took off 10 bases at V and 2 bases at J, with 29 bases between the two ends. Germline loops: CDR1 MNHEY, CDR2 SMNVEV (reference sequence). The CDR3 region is CATDPGTNAWRKQETQYF. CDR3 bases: TGTGCCACCGACCCGGGGACAAACGCCTGGCGTAAACAAGAGACCCAGTACTTC.

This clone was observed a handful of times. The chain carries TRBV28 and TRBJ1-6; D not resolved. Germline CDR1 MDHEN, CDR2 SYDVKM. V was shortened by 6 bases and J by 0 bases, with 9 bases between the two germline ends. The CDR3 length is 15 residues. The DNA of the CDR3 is TGTGCCAGCAGACTCATAAGCTCCTATAATTCACCCCTCCACTTT. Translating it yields CASRLISSYNSPLHF.

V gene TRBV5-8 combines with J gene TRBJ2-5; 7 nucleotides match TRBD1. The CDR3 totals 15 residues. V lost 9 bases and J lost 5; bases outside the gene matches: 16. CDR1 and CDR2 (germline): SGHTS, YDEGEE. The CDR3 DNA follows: TGTGCCACCCCGGTAGACAGGGTCGGTATGGAGACCCAGTACTTC. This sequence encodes CATPVDRVGMETQYF.

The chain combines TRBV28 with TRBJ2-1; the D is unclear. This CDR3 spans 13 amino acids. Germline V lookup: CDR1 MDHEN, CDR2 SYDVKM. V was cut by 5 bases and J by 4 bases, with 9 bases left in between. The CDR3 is CASSQQIYNEQFF. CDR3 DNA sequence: TGTGCCAGCAGTCAACAGATATACAATGAGCAGTTCTTC.

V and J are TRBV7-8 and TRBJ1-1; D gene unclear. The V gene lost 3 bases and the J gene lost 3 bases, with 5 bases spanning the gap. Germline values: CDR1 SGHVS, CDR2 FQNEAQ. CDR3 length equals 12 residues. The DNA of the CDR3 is TGTGCCAGCAGCTTTCGGGACACTGAAGCTTTCTTT. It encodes CASSFRDTEAFF. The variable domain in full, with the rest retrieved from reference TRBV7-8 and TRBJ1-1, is GAGVSQSPRYKVAKRGQDVALRCDPISGHVSLFWYQQALGQGPEFLTYFQNEAQLDKSGLPSDRFFAERPEGSVSTLKIQRTQQEDSAVYLCASSFRDTEAFFGQGTRLTVV.

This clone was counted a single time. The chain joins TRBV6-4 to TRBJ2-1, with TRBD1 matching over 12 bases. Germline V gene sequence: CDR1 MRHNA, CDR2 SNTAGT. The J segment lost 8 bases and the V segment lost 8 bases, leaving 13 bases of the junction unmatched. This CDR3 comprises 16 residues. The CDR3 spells CASSEWGTGGLDEQFF. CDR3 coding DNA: TGTGCCAGCTCAGAATGGGGGACAGGGGGCTTAGATGAGCAGTTCTTC.

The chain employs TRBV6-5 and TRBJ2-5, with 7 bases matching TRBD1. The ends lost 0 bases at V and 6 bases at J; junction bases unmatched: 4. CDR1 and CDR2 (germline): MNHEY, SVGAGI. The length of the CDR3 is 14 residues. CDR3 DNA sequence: TGTGCCAGCAGTTACTCGACAGGGCACAAGACCCAGTACTTC. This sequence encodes CASSYSTGHKTQYF.

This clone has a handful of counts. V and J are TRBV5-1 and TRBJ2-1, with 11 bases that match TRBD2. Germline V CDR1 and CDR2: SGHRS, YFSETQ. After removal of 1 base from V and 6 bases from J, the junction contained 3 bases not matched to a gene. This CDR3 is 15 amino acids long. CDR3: CASSLLAGGPNEQFF. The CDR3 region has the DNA TGCGCCAGCAGCTTGTTAGCGGGGGGGCCCAATGAGCAGTTCTTC.

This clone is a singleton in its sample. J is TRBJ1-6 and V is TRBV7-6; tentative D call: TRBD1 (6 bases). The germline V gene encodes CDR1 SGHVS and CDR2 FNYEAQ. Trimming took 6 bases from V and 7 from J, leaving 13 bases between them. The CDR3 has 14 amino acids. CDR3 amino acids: CASRTTGRNSPLHF. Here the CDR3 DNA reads TGTGCCAGCAGGACAACAGGGAGAAATTCACCCCTCCACTTT.

This CDR3 is CASSIPSGRGNTGELFF. CDR3 nucleotides: TGTGCCAGTAGTATCCCTTCCGGGAGGGGGAACACCGGGGAGCTGTTTTTT. The V and J genes are TRBV19 and TRBJ2-2; 8 nucleotides align to TRBD2. The CDR3 contains 17 residues. Germline CDR1 LNHDA, CDR2 SQIVND (reference sequence). After removal of 3 bases from V and 1 base from J, the junction contained 7 bases not matched to a gene.

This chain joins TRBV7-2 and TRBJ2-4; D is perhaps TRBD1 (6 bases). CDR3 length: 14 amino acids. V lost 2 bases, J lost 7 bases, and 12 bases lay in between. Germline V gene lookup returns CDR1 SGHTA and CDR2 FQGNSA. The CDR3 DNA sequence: TGTGCCAGCAGCTTATCGCAGGGGCGGAACATTCAGTACTTC. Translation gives CASSLSQGRNIQYF.